Reported below is one T cell receptor (beta chain). Other DNA sequences in the sample encode the same CDR3. Sorted-subset replicate PCR reactions contained roughly 200 ng DNA, corresponding to some 29,000 T cell genomes. Profiling relied on immunoSEQ multiplex PCR, and the TCRdb table lists in-frame clones only, not all of them. The sample lists more than 2 million clones; around 95% were seen once. This sample is part of a study of shared clonotypes between healthy human individuals. V gave up 6 bases and J gave up 2 bases, with 7 bases separating them. CDR3 length equals 12 residues. The germline V gene encodes CDR1 MNHEY and CDR2 SVGAGI.

This clonotype was obtained from a man aged 18 to 30 in good health. This chain connects TRBV6-5 to TRBJ1-1, with D perhaps TRBD1 (6 bases). Material: naive CD4+ T cells sorted from blood. Subset meaning: CD45RA+ positively selected. The CDR3 DNA is TGTGCCAGCAGCAGGGGCAACACTGAAGCTTTCTTT. It is translated as CASSRGNTEAFF.